This T cell receptor (beta chain) was sequenced in a study of CD8+ T cells in alopecia areata. About this clone itself: Its antigen remains unknown.

Study-wide points: Sequencing of scalp samples also captures resident alphabeta T cells of normal skin. Sharing of TCR sequences between patients (possibly for HLA-related reasons) was less clear than in mice. For lesional scalp, especially alopecia totalis/universalis, clonality was higher than in normal scalp.

The authors extracted RNA and reverse transcribed it into cDNA as the sequencing template. Measured with immunoSEQ multiplex PCR; TCRdb has only the in-frame clones, and not every one. This table has 90,000 to 130,000 clones, around 59% appearing once. CDR1 and CDR2 from the germline V gene are SQVTM and ANQGSEA. The CDR3 runs 13 residues. Trimming left V 8 bases short and J 3 bases short, with 17 bases between. The rearrangement joins TRBV29-1 to TRBJ2-7, with D perhaps matching TRBD2 (5 bases). The source is a human donor in good health. Sequencing was done on a sample of CD8+ T cells sorted from blood. The DNA for the CDR3 is TGCAGCCCGGAACTAGTACAGATCTACGAGCAGTACTTC. Translated, it gives CSPELVQIYEQYF.